This T cell receptor beta chain is from a study of tumor-infiltrating lymphocytes in oesophageal squamous cell carcinoma. The CDR3 is 14 residues long. The germline V gene has CDR1 MRHNA and CDR2 SNTAGT. V was shortened by 0 bases and J by 0 bases, with 4 bases between the two germline ends. TCRdb re-called the PCR reads with MiXCR, one entry per CDR3 protein. The table lists fewer than 6,500 distinct CDR3 sequences, about 14% of them singletons. This clonotype rates as medium-sized (0.01 to 0.1%). Sequencing used esophageal tumor tissue. The receptor's source is a male donor with esophageal squamous cell carcinoma. V gene TRBV6-4 combines with J gene TRBJ2-3; D ambiguous. In nucleotides, the CDR3 is TGTGCCAGCAGTGACTCGGACAGCACAGATACGCAGTATTTT. It yields the protein CASSDSDSTDTQYF.